The present entry profiles one TCR beta chain with its context. The target antigen is unknown. These data belong to a study of OX40 agonist ivuxolimab in advanced cancers. Study overall: At doses from 0.01 to 10 mg/kg, patients were given intravenous ivuxolimab every 2 weeks.

The repertoire was sequenced with immunoSEQ multiplex PCR; TCRdb's copy has only in-frame clones and lacks some. The data contain approximately 77,000 clones, 90% to 95% of them singletons. With V trimmed by 2 bases and J by 6 bases, 6 bases remained unmatched. The CDR3 has 15 amino acids. Germline CDR1 and CDR2: MNHNY and SVGAGI (reference sequence). Points from the study as a whole: Expanded clones were, on average, more numerous among CD8+ T cells than CD4+. What antigens the expanded peripheral T cells recognized was never established.

This clonotype was sampled from an adult with an advanced solid tumor such as melanoma, head and neck, liver or kidney cancer. The chain links TRBV6-6 to TRBJ2-4, with 8 bases aligning to TRBD2. The source was CD4+ or CD8+ T cells sorted from blood, collected in a trial of the OX40 agonist ivuxolimab. DNA of the CDR3: TGTGCCAGCAGTTACGACGGAACTAGCGGAAACATTCAGTACTTC. It yields the protein CASSYDGTSGNIQYF.